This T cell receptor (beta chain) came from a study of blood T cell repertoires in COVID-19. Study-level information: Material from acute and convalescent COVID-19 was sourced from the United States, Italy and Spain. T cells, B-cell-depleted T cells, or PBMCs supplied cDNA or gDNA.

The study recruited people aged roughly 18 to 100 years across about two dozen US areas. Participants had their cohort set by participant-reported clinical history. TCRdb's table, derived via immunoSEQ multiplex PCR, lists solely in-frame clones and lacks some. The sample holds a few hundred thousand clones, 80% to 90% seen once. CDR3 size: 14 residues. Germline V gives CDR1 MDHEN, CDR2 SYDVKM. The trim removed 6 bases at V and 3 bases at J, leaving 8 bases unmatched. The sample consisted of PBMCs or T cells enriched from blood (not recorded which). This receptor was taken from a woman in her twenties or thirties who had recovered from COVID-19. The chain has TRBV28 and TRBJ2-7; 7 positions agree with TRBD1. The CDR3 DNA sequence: TGTGCCAGCAGCGCTACTGACAGGGTCTACGAGCAGTACTTC. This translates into CASSATDRVYEQYF.